Listed here are 20 T cell receptor beta chains from one sample, sequenced in a study of lymphopenia after photon versus proton radiotherapy. Assay used: immunoSEQ multiplex PCR; TCRdb lists only in-frame clones, some missing. Among some 55,000 clones listed, around 86% were seen once. This specimen was peripheral blood, taken from a patient treated with photon-based radiotherapy. These TCRs come from a man in his forties or fifties with gastric cancer.

The rearrangement joins TRBV6-1 to TRBJ1-2; D not resolved. V was clipped by 3 bases and J by 4 bases, with 12 bases between them. The CDR3 extends over 14 amino acids. Looked up from germline, CDR1 is MNHNS and CDR2 is SASEGT. CDR3 sequence (DNA): TGTGCCAGCAGTGAGGGCCCCAGGCTCTATGGCTACACCTTC. Translation: CASSEGPRLYGYTF.

This clone was seen just once. The rearrangement links TRBV2 to TRBJ1-5; D is undetermined. In germline, CDR1 is SNHLY, CDR2 FYNNEI. The CDR3 extends over 13 amino acids. The V and J ends lost 6 bases and 7 bases respectively, with 13 bases between them. In DNA, the CDR3 is TGTGCCAGCAGCGTTAGAGGGCTGCAGCCCCAGCATTTT. This encodes CASSVRGLQPQHF. The variable domain in full, completed from reference TRBV2 and TRBJ1-5, reads EPEVTQTPSHQVTQMGQEVILRCVPISNHLYFYWYRQILGQKVEFLVSFYNNEISEKSEIFDDQFSVERPDGSNFTLKIRSTKLEDSAMYFCASSVRGLQPQHFGDGTRLSIL.

The chain recombines TRBV2 with TRBJ1-5; no reliable D call. Between the trimmed V and J ends, which lost 2 bases and 0 bases, there was a span of 5 bases. Germline lookup yields CDR1 SNHLY and CDR2 FYNNEI. The CDR3 covers 14 residues. The CDR3 sequence is CASSEQYSNQPQHF. CDR3 nucleotide sequence: TGTGCCAGCAGTGAACAGTATAGCAATCAGCCCCAGCATTTT.

The J gene is TRBJ1-4, the V gene TRBV18; 8 bases line up with TRBD1. CDR1 and CDR2 (germline): KGHSH, LQKENI. V lost 0 bases, J lost 0 bases, and 6 bases stayed unmatched. This CDR3 is 18 amino acids long. CDR3 region: CASSPPRTGSPTNEKLFF. The CDR3 DNA is TGTGCCAGCTCACCACCCCGGACAGGGAGCCCAACTAATGAAAAACTGTTTTTT.

The chain combines TRBV7-2 with TRBJ1-3; D gene uncertain. CDR1 is SGHTA and CDR2 is FQGNSA in the germline V gene. Deletions cut 4 bases from V and 4 bases from J, with 11 bases between. This CDR3 has 14 amino acids. The CDR3 here is CASSYWAEGNTIYF. In nucleotides, the CDR3 is TGTGCCAGCAGCTATTGGGCCGAAGGAAACACCATATATTTT.

The chain couples TRBV6-6 to TRBJ2-3; possibly TRBD2 for D (5 bases). The CDR3 runs 16 residues. Germline V gene data show CDR1 as MNHNY and CDR2 as SVGAGI (reference sequence). V was shortened by 2 bases and J by 0 bases, with 12 bases between the two germline ends. In DNA form, the CDR3 reads TGTGCCAGCAGTTACCGGAACGGGGAAAGCACAGATACGCAGTATTTT. Its translation: CASSYRNGESTDTQYF.

The rearrangement joins TRBV4-3 to TRBJ1-4; the D gene is possibly TRBD1 (6 bases). V gave up 0 bases and J gave up 8 bases, with 13 bases separating them. The CDR3 sequence is 15 residues long. Per germline, CDR1 LGHNA and CDR2 YSLEER. CDR3 loop: CASSQDGGPGEKLFF. The CDR3, as DNA: TGCGCCAGCAGCCAAGATGGGGGCCCCGGGGAAAAACTGTTTTTT.

The chain combines TRBV4-3 with TRBJ2-1, with TRBD1 as a possible D gene (5 bases). The V gene's germline CDR1 is LGHNA and CDR2 YSLEER. The CDR3 contains 15 residues. Trimming left V 0 bases short and J 7 bases short, with 13 bases between. The CDR3 is CASSQDGQGKNEQFF. CDR3 sequence (DNA): TGCGCCAGCAGCCAAGATGGGCAGGGTAAGAATGAGCAGTTCTTC.

The V gene is TRBV5-1, the J gene TRBJ2-5; no reliable D call. The CDR3 covers 14 residues. V was clipped by 4 bases and J by 1 base, with 11 bases between them. Germline loops: CDR1 SGHRS, CDR2 YFSETQ. In nucleotides, the CDR3 is TGCGCCAGCAGCACTGTCGGCACCCAAGAGACCCAGTACTTC. Protein: CASSTVGTQETQYF. Filled out from reference TRBV5-1 and TRBJ2-5, the complete variable domain reads KAGVTQTPRYLIKTRGQQVTLSCSPISGHRSVSWYQQTPGQGLQFLFEYFSETQRNKGNFPGRFSGRQFSNSRSEMNVSTLELGDSALYLCASSTVGTQETQYFGPGTRLLVL.

The V and J genes are TRBV5-1 and TRBJ2-2; no clear D. Trimming shortened V by 1 base and J by 4 bases, and 11 bases separated the two germline ends. From germline, CDR1 is SGHRS and CDR2 YFSETQ. The length of the CDR3 is 15 residues. This CDR3 is CASSLSRSLTGELFF. CDR3 in DNA: TGCGCCAGCAGCTTGTCGCGTTCCCTCACCGGGGAGCTGTTTTTT. Combining the CDR3 with reference TRBV5-1 and TRBJ2-2 gives the whole variable domain KAGVTQTPRYLIKTRGQQVTLSCSPISGHRSVSWYQQTPGQGLQFLFEYFSETQRNKGNFPGRFSGRQFSNSRSEMNVSTLELGDSALYLCASSLSRSLTGELFFGEGSRLTVL.

The chain recombines TRBV5-1 with TRBJ1-5; 8 positions match TRBD1. Germline CDR1 is SGHRS and CDR2 is YFSETQ. The CDR3 consists of 15 residues. Germline trimming cut 0 bases from V and 7 bases from J; bases unmatched to any gene: 6. The CDR3 nucleotides read TGCGCCAGCAGCTTGGGTCAGGGGGCGAACCAGCCCCAGCATTTT. Translating gives CASSLGQGANQPQHF. Full variable domain (rest looked up from reference TRBV5-1 and TRBJ1-5): KAGVTQTPRYLIKTRGQQVTLSCSPISGHRSVSWYQQTPGQGLQFLFEYFSETQRNKGNFPGRFSGRQFSNSRSEMNVSTLELGDSALYLCASSLGQGANQPQHFGDGTRLSIL.

The CDR3 DNA reads as TGTGCCAGCTCACCTGCGACAGGGGTGGGCGAGCAGTACTTC. Its protein is CASSPATGVGEQYF. V and J are TRBV18 and TRBJ2-7; 8 bases are shared with TRBD1. V gave up 3 bases and J gave up 6 bases; unmatched junction bases: 7. This CDR3 spans 14 amino acids. Germline CDR1 is KGHSH and CDR2 is LQKENI.

The table lists this clone with a few counts. The rearrangement joins TRBV6-1 to TRBJ2-1; no firm D call. Germline CDR1 reads MNHNS; CDR2 reads SASEGT. CDR3 length equals 12 residues. V lost 7 bases and J lost 4, with 8 bases in between. CDR3 DNA: TGTGCCAGCAAGGCAAATTACAATGAGCAGTTCTTC. Translation: CASKANYNEQFF.

This clone has just one count. CDR3 nucleotides: TGTGCCAGCAGTTACCGGTGGACAGCCGATCAGCCCCAGCATTTT. Its protein is CASSYRWTADQPQHF. The rearrangement uses TRBV6-5 and TRBJ1-5; a weak D match, TRBD1 (6 bases). V was pared by 2 bases and J by 5 bases, with 13 bases between. The CDR3 has 15 amino acids. Germline values: CDR1 MNHEY, CDR2 SVGAGI.

A remark on this clone: Different DNA sequences within this sample yield the same CDR3. This chain joins TRBV10-3 and TRBJ1-2; TRBD1 is a possible D gene (5 bases). From germline, CDR1 is ENHRY and CDR2 SYGVKD. This CDR3 has 17 residues. V lost 0 bases and J 0 bases, leaving 14 bases between the germline ends. CDR3 DNA sequence: TGTGCCATCAGTGAGTCAGGGACCGGAGGGACTAACTATGGCTACACCTTC. Amino acids: CAISESGTGGTNYGYTF.

Written as DNA, the CDR3 is TGTGCCAGCAGCGACGGACAGAACACTGAAGCTTTCTTT. Protein: CASSDGQNTEAFF. The chain is built from TRBV9 and TRBJ1-1, with D perhaps TRBD1 (5 bases). The CDR3 covers 13 residues. Germline V gene data show CDR1 as SGDLS and CDR2 as YYNGEE. V was cut by 3 bases and J by 1 base, with 7 bases left in between.

This clone was picked up one time. The rearrangement joins TRBV18 to TRBJ1-4; possibly TRBD1 for D (5 bases). The CDR3 sequence is 16 residues long. CDR1 KGHSH and CDR2 LQKENI come from the germline V gene. The V and J ends lost 1 base and 2 bases respectively, with 11 bases between them. The CDR3 DNA is TGTGCCAGCTCACCACAAACCAGGGCGACTAATGAAAAACTGTTTTTT. The encoded protein is CASSPQTRATNEKLFF.

This clone turned up a few times. The rearrangement uses TRBV11-1 and TRBJ1-6; D uncertain. The V and J ends lost 0 bases and 4 bases respectively, with 10 bases between them. Germline assignment: CDR1 SGHAT and CDR2 FQDESV (reference sequence). The length of the CDR3 is 16 residues. CDR3 region: CASSLASSLYNSPLHF. DNA of the CDR3: TGTGCCAGCAGCTTAGCTTCCAGTCTTTATAATTCACCCCTCCACTTT. Drawing the rest from reference TRBV11-1 and TRBJ1-6, the complete variable domain is EAEVAQSPRYKITEKSQAVAFWCDPISGHATLYWYRQILGQGPELLVQFQDESVVDDSQLPKDRFSAERLKGVDSTLKIQPAELGDSAMYLCASSLASSLYNSPLHFGNGTRLTVT.

This chain joins TRBV5-6 and TRBJ1-5; 7 nucleotides line up with TRBD1. Germline CDR1 and CDR2: SGHDT and YYEEEE. V lost 6 bases and J lost 4; bases outside the gene matches: 4. The CDR3 loop spans 13 amino acids. CDR3 protein: CASMKQGNQPQHF. The CDR3 DNA reads as TGTGCCAGCATGAAACAGGGGAATCAGCCCCAGCATTTT.

The V call is TRBV30, the J call TRBJ2-1; a weak D match, TRBD1 (5 bases). V was shortened by 6 bases and J by 3 bases, with 15 bases between the two germline ends. The CDR3 length is 14 residues. Germline CDR1 and CDR2: GTSNPN and SVGIG (reference sequence). The CDR3 loop is CACAQGPSYNEQFF. CDR3 in DNA: TGTGCCTGCGCCCAGGGCCCAAGCTACAATGAGCAGTTCTTC.